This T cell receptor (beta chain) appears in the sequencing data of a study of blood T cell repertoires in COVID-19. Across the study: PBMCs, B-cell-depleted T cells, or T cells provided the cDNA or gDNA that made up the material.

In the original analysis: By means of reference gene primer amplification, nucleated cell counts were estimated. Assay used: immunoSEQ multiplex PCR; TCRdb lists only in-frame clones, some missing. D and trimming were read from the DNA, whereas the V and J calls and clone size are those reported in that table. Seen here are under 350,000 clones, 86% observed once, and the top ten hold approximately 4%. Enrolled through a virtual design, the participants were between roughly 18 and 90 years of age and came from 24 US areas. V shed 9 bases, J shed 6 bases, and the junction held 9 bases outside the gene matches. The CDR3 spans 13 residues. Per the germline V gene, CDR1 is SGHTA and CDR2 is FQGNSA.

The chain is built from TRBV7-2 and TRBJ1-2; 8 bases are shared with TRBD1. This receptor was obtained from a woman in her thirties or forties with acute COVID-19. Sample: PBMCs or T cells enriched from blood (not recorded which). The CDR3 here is CASQDRAGDGYTF. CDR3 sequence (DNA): TGTGCCAGTCAGGACAGGGCCGGCGATGGCTACACCTTC.